This is a list of T cell receptor beta chains from one sample in a study of T cells in Graves' hyperthyroidism and ophthalmopathy. MiXCR was run by TCRdb on the multiplex PCR reads, yielding one entry per CDR3 protein. The repertoire has around 660,000 distinct CDR3 sequences, about 45% of them found once; the top ten carry roughly 7.2%. Sample: peripheral blood or thyroid tissue (not recorded which). The receptors were sampled from an adult man with Graves' disease, either hyperthyroidism or ophthalmopathy (not recorded which). CDR3s include the opening cysteine and the closing phenylalanine or tryptophan. The D gene is left open where the match is weak. The size entry is marked missing in some rows and otherwise reads once, few, many or a size class.

size: .; V: TRBV20-1; D: .; J: TRBJ2-7; CDR3: CSAPSGDEQYF; DNA: TGCAGTGCTCCATCAGGCGACGAGCAGTACTTC
size: .; V: TRBV24-1; D: TRBD1; J: TRBJ2-7; CDR3: CATSDPAGGSYEQYF; DNA: TGTGCCACCAGTGATCCTGCAGGGGGCTCCTACGAGCAGTACTTC
size: few; V: TRBV6-5; D: .; J: TRBJ1-1; CDR3: CASSERYIGTEAFF; DNA: TGTGCCAGCAGTGAGCGATACATCGGCACTGAAGCTTTCTTT
size: few; V: TRBV4-1; D: TRBD2; J: TRBJ2-7; CDR3: CASSQGRGLGTYEQYF; DNA: TGCGCCAGCAGCCAAGGTAGGGGACTAGGAACCTACGAGCAGTACTTC
size: few; V: TRBV5-1; D: TRBD1; J: TRBJ1-1; CDR3: CASSLRTGGDEAFF; DNA: TGCGCCAGCAGCTTGAGGACAGGGGGGGATGAAGCTTTCTTT
size: .; V: TRBV11-2; D: .; J: TRBJ2-7; CDR3: CASSLDRGVLGSYEQYF; DNA: TGTGCCAGCAGCTTAGATCGAGGGGTCCTGGGCTCCTACGAGCAGTACTTC
size: .; V: TRBV9; D: .; J: TRBJ2-3; CDR3: CASSQGWGRGTDTQYF; DNA: TGTGCCAGCAGCCAAGGTTGGGGACGTGGCACAGATACGCAGTATTTT
size: few; V: TRBV20-1; D: TRBD2; J: TRBJ2-7; CDR3: CSARTLAGGPHEQYF; DNA: TGCAGTGCTAGAACTCTAGCGGGAGGGCCCCACGAGCAGTACTTC
size: .; V: TRBV5-1; D: .; J: TRBJ1-2; CDR3: CASSQVLPGYGYTF; DNA: TGCGCCAGCAGCCAAGTCCTCCCTGGCTATGGCTACACCTTC
size: few; V: TRBV9; D: .; J: TRBJ1-2; CDR3: CASSVDFQGNYGYTF; DNA: TGTGCCAGCAGCGTAGATTTCCAGGGCAACTATGGCTACACCTTC
size: .; V: TRBV12-3/TRBV12-4; D: .; J: TRBJ1-5; CDR3: CASSDRNNQPQHF; DNA: TGTGCCAGCAGTGACAGGAACAATCAGCCCCAGCATTTT
size: few; V: TRBV19; D: .; J: TRBJ1-1; CDR3: CASSITGSMAEAFF; DNA: TGTGCCAGTAGTATCACAGGGTCCATGGCTGAAGCTTTCTTT
size: many; V: TRBV20-1; D: TRBD1; J: TRBJ1-5; CDR3: CSASYGTDEPQHF; DNA: TGCAGTGCTAGTTATGGGACAGACGAGCCCCAGCATTTT
size: many; V: TRBV7-2; D: TRBD1; J: TRBJ1-3; CDR3: CASSFTGTVDTIYF; DNA: TGTGCCAGCAGCTTTACCGGGACAGTCGACACCATATATTTT
size: .; V: TRBV2; D: .; J: TRBJ2-6; CDR3: CASSPRTPGANVLTF; DNA: TGTGCCAGCAGCCCTCGGACCCCTGGGGCCAACGTCCTGACTTTC
size: .; V: TRBV2; D: .; J: TRBJ2-5; CDR3: CASSDSPKQETQYF; DNA: TGTGCCAGCAGTGACTCGCCTAAACAAGAGACCCAGTACTTC
size: .; V: TRBV6-5; D: .; J: TRBJ2-7; CDR3: CASSRRGGDMSSYEQYF; DNA: TGTGCCAGCAGTAGGAGGGGTGGGGACATGAGCTCCTACGAGCAGTACTTC
size: few; V: TRBV7-9; D: .; J: TRBJ2-2; CDR3: CASSLARGVRITGELFF; DNA: TGTGCCAGCAGCTTAGCGAGGGGCGTCAGGATCACCGGGGAGCTGTTTTTT
size: once; V: TRBV24-1; D: TRBD2; J: TRBJ2-2; CDR3: CATSDPGLAGATNTGELFF; DNA: TGTGCCACCAGTGATCCGGGACTAGCGGGAGCCACGAACACCGGGGAGCTGTTTTTT
size: .; V: TRBV12-3/TRBV12-4; D: .; J: TRBJ1-2; CDR3: CASSYSTTGGYGYTF; DNA: TGTGCCAGCAGTTACTCGACGACCGGCGGATATGGCTACACCTTC
size: few; V: TRBV7-2; D: .; J: TRBJ2-7; CDR3: CASSLTGSNPEQYF; DNA: TGTGCCAGCAGCCTGACCGGGTCCAACCCCGAGCAGTACTTC
size: .; V: TRBV7-6; D: TRBD1; J: TRBJ1-4; CDR3: CASSRGQGMDEKLLF; DNA: TGTGCCAGCAGTCGAGGACAGGGAATGGATGAAAAACTGCTTTTT
size: once; V: TRBV7-9; D: .; J: TRBJ1-2; CDR3: CASSDTPGYGYTF; DNA: TGTGCCAGCAGCGACACCCCGGGGTATGGCTACACCTTC